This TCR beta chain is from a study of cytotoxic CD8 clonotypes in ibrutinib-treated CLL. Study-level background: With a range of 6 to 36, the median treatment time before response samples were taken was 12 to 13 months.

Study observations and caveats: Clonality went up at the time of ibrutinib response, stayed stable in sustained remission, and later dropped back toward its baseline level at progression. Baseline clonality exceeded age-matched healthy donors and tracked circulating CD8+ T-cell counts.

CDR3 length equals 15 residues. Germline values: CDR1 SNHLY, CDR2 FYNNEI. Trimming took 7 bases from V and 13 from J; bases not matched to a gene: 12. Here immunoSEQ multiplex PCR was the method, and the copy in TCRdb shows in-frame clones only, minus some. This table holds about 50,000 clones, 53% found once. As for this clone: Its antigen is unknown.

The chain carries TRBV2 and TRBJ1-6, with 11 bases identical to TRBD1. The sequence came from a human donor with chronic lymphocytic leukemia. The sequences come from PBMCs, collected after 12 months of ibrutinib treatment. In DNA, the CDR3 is TGTGCCAGCAACGCCGCCGGGACAGGGGGTGATCCCCTCCACTTT. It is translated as CASNAAGTGGDPLHF. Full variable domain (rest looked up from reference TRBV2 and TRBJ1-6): EPEVTQTPSHQVTQMGQEVILRCVPISNHLYFYWYRQILGQKVEFLVSFYNNEISEKSEIFDDQFSVERPDGSNFTLKIRSTKLEDSAMYFCASNAAGTGGDPLHFGNGTRLTVT.